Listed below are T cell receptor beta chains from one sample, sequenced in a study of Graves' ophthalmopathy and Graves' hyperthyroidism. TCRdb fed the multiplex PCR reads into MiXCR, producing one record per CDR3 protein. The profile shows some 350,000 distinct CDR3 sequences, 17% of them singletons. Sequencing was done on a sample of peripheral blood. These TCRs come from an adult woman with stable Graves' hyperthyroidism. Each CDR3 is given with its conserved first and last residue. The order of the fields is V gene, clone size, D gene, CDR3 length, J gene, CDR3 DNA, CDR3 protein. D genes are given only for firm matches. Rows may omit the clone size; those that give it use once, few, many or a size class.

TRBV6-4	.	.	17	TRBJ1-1	TGTGCCAGCAGTGACCCGCCAGGGCGCGGAGGCGACACTGAAGCTTTCTTT	CASSDPPGRGGDTEAFF
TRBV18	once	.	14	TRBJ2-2	TGTGCCAGCTCACACAAAGGAGGCGCCGGGGAGCTGTTTTTT	CASSHKGGAGELFF
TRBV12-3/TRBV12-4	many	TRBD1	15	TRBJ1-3	TGTGCCAGCAGCCTTACAGGGGGAACTGGAAACACCATATATTTT	CASSLTGGTGNTIYF
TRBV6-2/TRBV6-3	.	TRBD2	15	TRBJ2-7	TGTGCCAGCAGTTGGGGACTAGTGGGATCCTACGATCAGTACTTC	CASSWGLVGSYDQYF
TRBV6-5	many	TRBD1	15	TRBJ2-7	TGTGCCAGCAGTTACTCGGGGACAGGGCGTCTTAGGTTGTACTTC	CASSYSGTGRLRLYF
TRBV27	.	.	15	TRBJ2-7	TGTGCCAGCAGTTGGGGGCCAGGACGGTCCTACGAGCAGTACTTC	CASSWGPGRSYEQYF
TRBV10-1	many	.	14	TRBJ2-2	TGCGCCAGCAGTGAGACCGTTGGGACCGGGGAGCTGTTTTTT	CASSETVGTGELFF
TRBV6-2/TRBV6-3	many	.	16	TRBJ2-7	TGTGCCAGCAGTTACCGTCGGCAGGGAAGCACCTACGAGCAGTACTTC	CASSYRRQGSTYEQYF
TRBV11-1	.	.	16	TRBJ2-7	TGTGCCAGCAGCTTAGCGTTCGGGAGCCTCTCCTACGAGCAGTACTTC	CASSLAFGSLSYEQYF
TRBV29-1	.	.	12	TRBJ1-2	TGCAGCGTCTGGACAGCTAACTATGGCTACACCTTC	CSVWTANYGYTF
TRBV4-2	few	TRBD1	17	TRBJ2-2	TGTGCCAGCAGCCAACCTACCGGGACAGGGAACACCGGGGAGCTGTTTTTT	CASSQPTGTGNTGELFF
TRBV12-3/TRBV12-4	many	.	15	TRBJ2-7	TGTGCCAGCAGTTCTACCGGGAGTACGACCTACGAGCAGTACTTC	CASSSTGSTTYEQYF
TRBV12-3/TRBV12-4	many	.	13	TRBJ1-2	TGTGCCAGCAGTTCCTCTACAGGGTTGGGCTACACCTTC	CASSSSTGLGYTF
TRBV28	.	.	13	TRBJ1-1	TGTGCCAGCAGGCTTTCCGCTTACACTGAAGCTTTCTTT	CASRLSAYTEAFF
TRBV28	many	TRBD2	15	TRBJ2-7	TGTGCCAGCAGCGTCACCGGGACTAACTCCTACGAGCAGTACTTC	CASSVTGTNSYEQYF
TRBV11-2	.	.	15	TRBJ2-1	TGTGCCAGCAGCTTAGTCTCTACTTTAAAGAATGAGCAGTTCTTC	CASSLVSTLKNEQFF
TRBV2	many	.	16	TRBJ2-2	TGTGCCAGCAGTGAAAGGACGCTTCCGAACACCGGGGAGCTGTTTTTT	CASSERTLPNTGELFF
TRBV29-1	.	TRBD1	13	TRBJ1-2	TGCAGCGTTGAGGGCAGGGGGGCCTATGGCTACACCTTC	CSVEGRGAYGYTF
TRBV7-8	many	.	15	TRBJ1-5	TGTGCCAGCAGCTCCAGGGGTAGGGACAATCAGCCCCAGCATTTT	CASSSRGRDNQPQHF
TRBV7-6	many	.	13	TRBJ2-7	TGTGCCAGCAGCTTAGGGACCCGCTACGAGCAGTACTTC	CASSLGTRYEQYF
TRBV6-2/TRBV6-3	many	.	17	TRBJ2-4	TGTGCCAGCAGTTACCTGGCGGGGCCGGGGAACTGGGGCATTCAGTACTTC	CASSYLAGPGNWGIQYF
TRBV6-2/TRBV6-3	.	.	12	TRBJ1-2	TGTGCCAGCAACGATTACCTATGGGGCTACACCTTC	CASNDYLWGYTF
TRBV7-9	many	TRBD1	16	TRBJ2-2	TGTGCCAGCACACCTCAGTCCGGGACAGCCACCGGGGAGCTGTTTTTT	CASTPQSGTATGELFF
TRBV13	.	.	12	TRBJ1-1	TGTGCCAGCAGCTTAGCTAATGGGAAAGCTTTCTTT	CASSLANGKAFF
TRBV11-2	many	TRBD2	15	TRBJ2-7	TGTGCCAGCAGCTTTGGTAGCGGGCATTCCTACGAGCAGTACTTC	CASSFGSGHSYEQYF
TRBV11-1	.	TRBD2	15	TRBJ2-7	TGTGCCAGCAGCTTACTAGCGGGGAGCTACTACGAGCAGTACTTC	CASSLLAGSYYEQYF
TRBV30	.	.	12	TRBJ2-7	TGTGCCTGGAGTGATATCGCCACCGAGCAGTACTTC	CAWSDIATEQYF
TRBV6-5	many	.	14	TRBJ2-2	TGTGCCAGCAGTCCGGGCCAGAACACCGGGGAGCTGTTTTTT	CASSPGQNTGELFF
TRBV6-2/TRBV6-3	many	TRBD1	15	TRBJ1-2	TGTGCCAGCAGTCCAGGCGACAGGGGGCAAGGTGGCTACACCTTC	CASSPGDRGQGGYTF
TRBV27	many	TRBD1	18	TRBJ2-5	TGTGCCAGCAGTTTATACTGGGACGGGCAGGGGGCGAGAGAGACCCAGTACTTC	CASSLYWDGQGARETQYF
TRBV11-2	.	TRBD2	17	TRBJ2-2	TGTGCCAGCAGCTTGGTACTAGCGAGATCCGGTACCGGGGAGCTGTTTTTT	CASSLVLARSGTGELFF
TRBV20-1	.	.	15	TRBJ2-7	TGCAGTGCTAGAGCTTCTAGCCGCAGCTCCTACGAGCAGTACTTC	CSARASSRSSYEQYF
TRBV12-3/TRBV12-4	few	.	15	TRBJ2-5	TGTGCCAGCAGTTTAGATCTCGTAGAAAAAGAGACCCAGTACTTC	CASSLDLVEKETQYF
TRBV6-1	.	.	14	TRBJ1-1	TGTGCCAGTGGGGGGCGGTGGCAAAACACTGAAGCTTTCTTT	CASGGRWQNTEAFF
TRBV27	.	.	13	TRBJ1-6	TGTGCCAGCAGTTTATGGGTCCAGTCACCCCTCCACTTT	CASSLWVQSPLHF
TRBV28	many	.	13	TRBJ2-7	TGTGCCAGCAGTAAGGGAGCGGCCTACGAGCAGTACTTC	CASSKGAAYEQYF
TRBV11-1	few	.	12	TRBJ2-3	TGTGCCAGCAGCCAACTTGTAGATACGCAGTATTTT	CASSQLVDTQYF
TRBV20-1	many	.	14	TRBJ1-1	TGCAGTGCTAGAGGGGGTCCCCTACCTACTGAGGCTTTCTTT	CSARGGPLPTEAFF
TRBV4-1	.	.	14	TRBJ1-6	TGCGCCAGCAGCCCCCAGTTGGGCGGATCACCCCTCCACTTT	CASSPQLGGSPLHF
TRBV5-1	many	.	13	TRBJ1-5	TGTGCCAGCAGTTTATCAGGAAATCAGCCCCAGCATTTT	CASSLSGNQPQHF
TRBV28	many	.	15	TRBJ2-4	TGTGCCAGCAGAGGACATCAACGGGCCAAAAACATTCAGTACTTC	CASRGHQRAKNIQYF
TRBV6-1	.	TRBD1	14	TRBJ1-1	TGTGCCAGCAGTCCCCAGCGGACAGGAGGTTTGGCTTTCTTT	CASSPQRTGGLAFF